The clone carrying this T cell receptor beta chain showed up many times. Its antigen is as yet unknown. The data were taken from a study of beta chain features in type 1 diabetes. Study in general: Cell yields, gender and age were similar in healthy donors and patients. Findings and caveats of the study: The study found that naive, central memory and Treg TCRB repertoires appeared more similar in patients than in healthy donors. Any PCR bias toward short templates would affect both groups alike.

As every portion of the isolated RNA was reverse transcribed, the sequencing read expressed TCRB transcripts. Each sample of naive, central memory or regulatory T cells had, on average, approximately 3.5 million reads. This table comes from immunoSEQ multiplex PCR, and its TCRdb copy is limited to in-frame clones, with some not included. The table includes some 500,000 clones, roughly an eighth detected once. V lost 5 bases and J lost 9; bases outside the gene matches: 11. Per the germline V gene, CDR1 is PRHDT and CDR2 is FYEKMQ (reference sequence). There are 15 residues in the CDR3. The sequence came from a woman aged 18-30 years in good health. This chain uses TRBV13 with TRBJ2-1, with TRBD2 matching over 9 bases. Sequencing input: naive CD4+ T cells from blood. CDR3 protein: CASSPAGTSHAEQFF. For the CDR3, the DNA is TGTGCCAGCAGCCCAGCCGGGACTAGCCATGCTGAGCAGTTCTTC.